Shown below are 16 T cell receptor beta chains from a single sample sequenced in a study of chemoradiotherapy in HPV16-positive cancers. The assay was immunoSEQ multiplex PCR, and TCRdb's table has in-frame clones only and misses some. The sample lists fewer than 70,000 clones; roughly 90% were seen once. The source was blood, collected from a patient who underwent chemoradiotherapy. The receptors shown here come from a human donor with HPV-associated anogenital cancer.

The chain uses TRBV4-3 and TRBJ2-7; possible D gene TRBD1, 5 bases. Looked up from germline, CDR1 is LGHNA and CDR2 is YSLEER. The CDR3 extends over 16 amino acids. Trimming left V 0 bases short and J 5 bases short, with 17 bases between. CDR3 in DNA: TGCGCCAGCAGCCAAGATTCCGGAACAGGTATCGACGAGCAGTACTTC. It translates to CASSQDSGTGIDEQYF.

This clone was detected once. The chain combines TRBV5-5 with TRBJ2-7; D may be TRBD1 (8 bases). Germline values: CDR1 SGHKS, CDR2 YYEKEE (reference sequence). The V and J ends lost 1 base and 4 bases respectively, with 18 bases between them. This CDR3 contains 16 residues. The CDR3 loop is CASSLRGDRNYYEQYF. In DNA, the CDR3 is TGTGCCAGCAGCTTGCGGGGGGACAGGAACTATTACGAGCAGTACTTC.

The CDR3 nucleotides are TGTGCCAGTAGTCCCGGACAGGGACGGCAGCCCCAGCATTTT. Its protein is CASSPGQGRQPQHF. The chain has TRBV19 and TRBJ1-5, with TRBD1 matching 8 bases. Trimming at V came to 5 bases and at J to 7 bases, leaving 7 bases not matched to a gene. Germline V gene lookup returns CDR1 LNHDA and CDR2 SQIVND (reference sequence). The CDR3 has 14 residues.

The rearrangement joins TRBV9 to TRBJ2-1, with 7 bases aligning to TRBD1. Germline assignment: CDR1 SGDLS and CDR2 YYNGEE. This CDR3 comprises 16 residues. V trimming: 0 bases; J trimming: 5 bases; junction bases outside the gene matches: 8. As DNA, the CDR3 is TGTGCCAGCAGCGTAGAGAGGGGAACAGGGGACAATGAGCAGTTCTTC. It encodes CASSVERGTGDNEQFF.

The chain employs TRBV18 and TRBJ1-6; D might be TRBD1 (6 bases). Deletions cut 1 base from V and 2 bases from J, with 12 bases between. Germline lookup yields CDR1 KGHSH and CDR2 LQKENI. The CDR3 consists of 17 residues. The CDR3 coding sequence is TGTGCCAGCTCACCACAAACCAGGACAGCCTATAATTCACCCCTCCACTTT. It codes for CASSPQTRTAYNSPLHF. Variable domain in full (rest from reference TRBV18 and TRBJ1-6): NAGVMQNPRHLVRRRGQEARLRCSPMKGHSHVYWYRQLPEEGLKFMVYLQKENIIDESGMPKERFSAEFPKEGPSILRIQQVVRGDSAAYFCASSPQTRTAYNSPLHFGNGTRLTVT.

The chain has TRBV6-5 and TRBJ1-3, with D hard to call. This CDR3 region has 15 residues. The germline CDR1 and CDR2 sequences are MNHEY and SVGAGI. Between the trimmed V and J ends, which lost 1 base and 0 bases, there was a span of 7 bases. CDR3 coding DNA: TGTGCCAGCAGTTACTACCCGTTCTCTGGAAACACCATATATTTT. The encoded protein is CASSYYPFSGNTIYF.

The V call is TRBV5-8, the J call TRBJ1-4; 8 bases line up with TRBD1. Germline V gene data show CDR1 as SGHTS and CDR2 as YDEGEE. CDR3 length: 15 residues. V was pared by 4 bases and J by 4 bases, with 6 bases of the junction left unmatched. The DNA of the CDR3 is TGTGCCAGCAGCACCCTGACAGGGGATAATGAAAAACTGTTTTTT. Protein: CASSTLTGDNEKLFF.

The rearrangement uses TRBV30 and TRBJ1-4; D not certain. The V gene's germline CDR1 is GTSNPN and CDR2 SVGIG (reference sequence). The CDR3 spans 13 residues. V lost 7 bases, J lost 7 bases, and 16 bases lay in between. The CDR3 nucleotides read TGTGCCTACGCCTTGAGTGGGAGTGAAAAACTGTTTTTT. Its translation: CAYALSGSEKLFF. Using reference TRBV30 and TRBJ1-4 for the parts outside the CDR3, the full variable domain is SQTIHQWPATLVQPVGSPLSLECTVEGTSNPNLYWYRQAAGRGLQLLFYSVGIGQISSEVPQNLSASRPQDRQFILSSKKLLLSDSGFYLCAYALSGSEKLFFGSGTQLSVL.

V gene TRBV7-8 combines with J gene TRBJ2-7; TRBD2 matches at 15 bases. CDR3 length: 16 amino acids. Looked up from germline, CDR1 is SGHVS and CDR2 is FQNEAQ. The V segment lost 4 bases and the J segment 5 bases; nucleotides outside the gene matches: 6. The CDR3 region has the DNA TGTGCCAGCAGCTCCCGGACTAGCGGGAGGGTGCACGAGCAGTACTTC. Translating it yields CASSSRTSGRVHEQYF.

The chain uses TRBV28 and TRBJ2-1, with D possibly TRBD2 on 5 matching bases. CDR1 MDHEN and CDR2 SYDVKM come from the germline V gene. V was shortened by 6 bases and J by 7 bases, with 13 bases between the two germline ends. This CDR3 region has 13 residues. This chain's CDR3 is CASSPFPGNEQFF. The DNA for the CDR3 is TGTGCCAGCAGCCCCTTCCCGGGGAATGAGCAGTTCTTC.

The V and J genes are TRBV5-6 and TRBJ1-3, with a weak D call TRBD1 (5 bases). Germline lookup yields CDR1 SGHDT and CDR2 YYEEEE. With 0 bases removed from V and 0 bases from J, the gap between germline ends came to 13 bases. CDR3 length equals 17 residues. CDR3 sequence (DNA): TGTGCCAGCAGCTTGGTGGGTCAGGGCAGCTCTGGAAACACCATATATTTT. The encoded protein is CASSLVGQGSSGNTIYF.

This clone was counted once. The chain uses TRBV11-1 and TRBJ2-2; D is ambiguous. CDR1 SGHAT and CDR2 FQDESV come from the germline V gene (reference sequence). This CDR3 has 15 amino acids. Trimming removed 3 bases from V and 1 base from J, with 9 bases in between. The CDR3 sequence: CASSFRRLNTGELFF. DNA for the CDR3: TGTGCCAGCAGCTTTCGGCGGTTGAACACCGGGGAGCTGTTTTTT.

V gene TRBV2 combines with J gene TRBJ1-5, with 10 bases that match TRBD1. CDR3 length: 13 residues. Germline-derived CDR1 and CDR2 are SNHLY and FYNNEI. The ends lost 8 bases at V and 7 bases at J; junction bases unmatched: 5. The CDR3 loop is CASDRGLGQPQHF. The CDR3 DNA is TGTGCCAGCGACAGGGGGCTCGGCCAGCCCCAGCATTTT.

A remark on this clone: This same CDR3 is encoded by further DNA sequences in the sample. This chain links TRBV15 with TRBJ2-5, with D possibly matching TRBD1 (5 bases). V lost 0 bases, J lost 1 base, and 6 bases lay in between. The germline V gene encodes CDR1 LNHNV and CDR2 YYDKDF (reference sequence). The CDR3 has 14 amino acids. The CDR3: CATSRDQGQETQYF. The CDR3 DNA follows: TGTGCCACCAGCAGAGATCAGGGCCAAGAGACCCAGTACTTC.

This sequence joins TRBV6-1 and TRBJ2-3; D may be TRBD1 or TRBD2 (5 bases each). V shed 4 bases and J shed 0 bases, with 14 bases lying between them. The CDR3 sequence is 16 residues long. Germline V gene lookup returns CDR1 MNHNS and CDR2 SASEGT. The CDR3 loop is CASSGAGTLSTDTQYF. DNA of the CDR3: TGTGCCAGCAGTGGGGCCGGGACGCTTAGCACAGATACGCAGTATTTT.

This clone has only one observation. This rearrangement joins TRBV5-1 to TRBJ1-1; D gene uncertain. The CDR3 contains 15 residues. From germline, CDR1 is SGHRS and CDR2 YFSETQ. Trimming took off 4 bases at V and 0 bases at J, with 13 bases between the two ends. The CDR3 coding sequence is TGCGCCAGCAGCCCCGTTTTTGTCATGAACACTGAAGCTTTCTTT. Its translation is CASSPVFVMNTEAFF.